This record covers a single TCR beta chain. No cognate antigen has been identified for it. No much larger clone exists at a distance of one base, and base qualities are not known. This sample is drawn from a study of blood T cell repertoires in COVID-19 (TCRdb year 2020). About the investigation overall: Collaborator samples came from the United States, Italy and Spain and covered acute and convalescent phases of COVID-19. The material from the prospective study consisted of cDNA or gDNA derived from T cells, B-cell-depleted T cells, or PBMCs. The dataset comprised deeply sampled blood TCRbeta repertoires from subjects exposed to, actively infected with, or recovered from COVID-19. A freely available public database, intended as a resource for researchers studying the immune response to SARS-CoV-2, is where the repertoires were released. The samples were drawn from two sources: the first 160 participants of the ongoing ImmuneRACE study, and 1,200 or so subjects contributed by 6 global collaborators. A de-identified subject ID, COVID-19 status, age in years and sex were almost always included in the sample metadata. Where available, HLA class I and class II types were obtained from metadata supplied by the sample provider rather than from assay-based typing. Overall study outcomes, separate from this receptor: The quantity of clinical and demographic metadata differed by source and by participant and was supplied without curation.

Each collaborating institution followed its own protocols to collect whole blood in K2EDTA tubes. For TCRbeta analysis, collaborators shipped samples as frozen whole blood, isolated PBMCs, or DNA extracted from either of those sample types. TCRbeta CDR3 regions were amplified from genomic DNA by means of the immunoSEQ Assay, a bias-controlled multiplex PCR. The published analysis was carried out like this. Within the assay, amplification of reference gene primers was used to estimate how many nucleated cells each sample contained. Sequence reads were collapsed and filtered to measure the absolute abundance of every unique TCRbeta CDR3 rearrangement. Productive Simpson clonality was computed per sample as the square root of Simpson's diversity index over productive rearrangements. The source is immuneACCESS, and TCRdb retained only in-frame sequences with V and J called. Part of the clones is not carried over; for the studies checked, unresolved V genes explain less than half of this, and the remainder is unexplained. V and J calls and clone size come straight from that table; D and trimming were deduced from the DNA. The table for this sample lists about 79,000 clones; about 90% of them were counted only once. Of the sample, about 4.5% falls within the top ten clones.

The origin of this receptor is a man aged 50 to 60 with active COVID-19. Input material: peripheral blood.

The CDR3 amino acid sequence is: CASSFLSPRASGRTNTGELFF. The DNA sequence follows: TGTGCCAGCAGTTTCCTCAGTCCTAGGGCTAGCGGGAGGACCAACACCGGGGAGCTGTTTTTT. The rearrangement joined TRBV28 to TRBJ2-2; TRBD2 matches 11 bases in the middle. Trimming removed 3 bases from V and 2 bases from J; the gene matches leave 17 bases unexplained. The CDR3 has 21 amino acids, counting the end cysteine and phenylalanine. Only the CDR3 region is kept as DNA, spanning 63 bases read in frame from base 1. From a lookup of the germline V gene, CDR1 and CDR2 are MDHEN and SYDVKM.